This passage covers 18 T cell receptor beta chains from one sample sequenced in a study of shared clonotypes between healthy human individuals. The method was immunoSEQ multiplex PCR; TCRdb's version includes in-frame clones alone and lacks a portion of them. The table has more than 2 million clones, roughly 96% seen once. The sequenced sample consisted of naive CD4+ T cells sorted from blood. The subset: CD45RA+ positively selected. The origin of the receptors is a man aged 18 to 29 in good health.

This clone appeared a single time. The chain is built from TRBV28 and TRBJ1-5, with TRBD1 matching over 9 bases. From germline, CDR1 is MDHEN and CDR2 SYDVKM. The CDR3 length is 16 residues. The trim removed 4 bases at V and 1 base at J, leaving 5 bases unmatched. CDR3 DNA sequence: TGTGCCAGCAGTTCTACAGGGGGCAAAAGCAATCAGCCCCAGCATTTT. Its protein is CASSSTGGKSNQPQHF.

There are a few counts of this clone. The sample contains more than one DNA sequence encoding this CDR3. The chain couples TRBV6-5 to TRBJ2-7, with D possibly being TRBD2 (5 bases). V was trimmed by 6 bases and J by 5 bases, leaving 8 bases between them. From germline, CDR1 is MNHEY and CDR2 SVGAGI. The CDR3 runs 11 residues. The CDR3 nucleotides are TGTGCCAGCAGAGGACTCAACGAGCAGTACTTC. Translated, it gives CASRGLNEQYF.

The genes are TRBV5-6 and TRBJ1-2, with TRBD1 matching over 11 bases. The germline CDR1 and CDR2 sequences are SGHDT and YYEEEE. The CDR3 totals 14 residues. V lost 4 bases, J lost 5 bases, and 4 bases stayed unmatched. CDR3 protein: CASSDGQGAYGYTF. The CDR3 DNA follows: TGTGCCAGCAGCGACGGACAGGGGGCGTATGGCTACACCTTC.

V and J are TRBV7-9 and TRBJ1-4, with TRBD1 as a possible D gene (5 bases). Germline values: CDR1 SEHNR, CDR2 FQNEAQ (reference sequence). V was trimmed by 4 bases and J by 8 bases, leaving 17 bases between them. This CDR3 is built from 15 residues. For the CDR3, the DNA is TGTGCCAGCAGCTACTATTCAGGGTTGGAAGAAAAACTGTTTTTT. Its translation is CASSYYSGLEEKLFF.

About this clone itself: Other nucleotide sequences in the sample specify the same CDR3. The chain uses TRBV5-1 and TRBJ1-1; tentative D call: TRBD1 (6 bases). The CDR3 loop spans 15 amino acids. Trimming cost V 4 bases and J 2 bases, with 15 bases left between them. Looked up from germline, CDR1 is SGHRS and CDR2 is YFSETQ. This CDR3 is CASSASTGSNTEAFF. CDR3 DNA sequence: TGCGCCAGCAGCGCGTCGACAGGATCTAACACTGAAGCTTTCTTT.

The chain has TRBV19 and TRBJ2-3; 9 bases are shared with TRBD2. The germline CDR1 and CDR2 sequences are LNHDA and SQIVND (reference sequence). The V gene end was trimmed by 5 bases and the J gene end by 4 bases; junction bases not matched to a gene: 7. The CDR3 sequence is 15 residues long. CDR3 sequence: CASSSSGTGPDTQYF. CDR3 coding DNA: TGTGCCAGTAGTTCTAGCGGGACTGGCCCAGATACGCAGTATTTT.

The chain employs TRBV5-1 and TRBJ1-1, with TRBD1 matching over 9 bases. The CDR3 has 14 residues. Germline V gives CDR1 SGHRS, CDR2 YFSETQ. With V trimmed by 4 bases and J by 4 bases, 5 bases remained unmatched. The CDR3 is CASSARDRVTEAFF. The CDR3 DNA is TGCGCCAGCAGCGCCCGGGACAGGGTCACTGAAGCTTTCTTT.

The chain links TRBV7-3 to TRBJ1-2, with D possibly being TRBD1 (6 bases). Germline lookup yields CDR1 SGHTA and CDR2 FQGTGA. Between the trimmed V and J ends, which lost 5 bases and 0 bases, there was a span of 13 bases. The CDR3 is 15 residues long. The CDR3 DNA sequence: TGTGCCAGCAGCGTAGACAGGTTAGCTAACTATGGCTACACCTTC. Its translation: CASSVDRLANYGYTF.

This clone occurred once. The chain carries TRBV7-2 and TRBJ2-1, with 7 bases lining up with TRBD2. In germline, CDR1 is SGHTA, CDR2 FQGNSA. Germline trimming cut 7 bases from V and 5 bases from J; bases unmatched to any gene: 8. The CDR3 runs 14 residues. The CDR3 reads CASNPGTTDNEQFF. The DNA for the CDR3 is TGTGCCAGCAACCCCGGGACTACCGACAATGAGCAGTTCTTC.

The J gene is TRBJ2-1, the V gene TRBV2; TRBD1 aligns across 10 bases. The CDR3 is 14 residues long. The germline V gene encodes CDR1 SNHLY and CDR2 FYNNEI. V was clipped by 7 bases and J by 4 bases; unmatched bases: 4. Here the CDR3 DNA reads TGTGCCAGCACCCGGGACAGGGGTTACAATGAGCAGTTCTTC. This sequence encodes CASTRDRGYNEQFF.

The chain is built from TRBV7-2 and TRBJ1-1, with D perhaps matching TRBD1 (5 bases). The CDR3 sequence is 17 residues long. The V gene's germline CDR1 is SGHTA and CDR2 FQGNSA. V was clipped by 5 bases and J by 0 bases, with 19 bases between them. CDR3: CASSPGDRGTMNTEAFF. In DNA form, the CDR3 reads TGTGCCAGCAGCCCCGGCGACCGGGGGACTATGAACACTGAAGCTTTCTTT.

A word on this clone: At the DNA level, this CDR3 is encoded by other sequences in the same sample as well. CDR3 nucleotides: TGTGCCAGCAGTTACGGCCAAAATTCACCCCTCCACTTT. Amino acid sequence: CASSYGQNSPLHF. The chain couples TRBV6-5 to TRBJ1-6; D remains ambiguous. Trimming stripped 2 bases from V and 7 bases from J, with 6 bases between. The V gene's germline CDR1 is MNHEY and CDR2 SVGAGI. The CDR3 contains 13 residues.

This chain connects TRBV5-1 to TRBJ1-1; D gene unclear. The germline V and J ends were trimmed by 5 bases and 0 bases, with 14 bases remaining between them. The germline CDR1 and CDR2 sequences are SGHRS and YFSETQ. The CDR3 has 15 residues. CDR3 in amino acids: CASRENILMNTEAFF. CDR3 nucleotide sequence: TGCGCCAGCAGGGAGAACATACTTATGAACACTGAAGCTTTCTTT.

The rearrangement uses TRBV10-3 and TRBJ1-1; 7 positions match TRBD1. The CDR3 runs 13 residues. Germline V gene sequence: CDR1 ENHRY, CDR2 SYGVKD. The V gene end was trimmed by 7 bases and the J gene end by 2 bases; junction bases not matched to a gene: 4. The CDR3 DNA follows: TGTGCCATCAACGGGACAGTTAACACTGAAGCTTTCTTT. The encoded protein is CAINGTVNTEAFF.

This chain uses TRBV21-1 with TRBJ1-1; the table's TRBD1 call for D was not verified on the DNA. TRBV21-1 is reported as a pseudogene. The length of the CDR3 is 15 residues. The CDR3 protein is CASSKEDRVNTEAFF. The DNA for the CDR3 is TGTGCCAGCAGCAAAGAGGACAGAGTGAACACTGAAGCTTTCTTT.

CDR3 sequence (DNA): TGTGCCTGGAACAGGGACACTTCACCCCTCCACTTT. The encoded protein is CAWNRDTSPLHF. The chain uses TRBV30 and TRBJ1-6, with D possibly matching TRBD1 (6 bases). CDR1 GTSNPN and CDR2 SVGIG come from the germline V gene (reference sequence). The germline V and J ends were trimmed by 4 bases and 9 bases, with 10 bases remaining between them. The CDR3 consists of 12 residues. Based on the CDR3 plus reference TRBV30 and TRBJ1-6, the full variable domain is SQTIHQWPATLVQPVGSPLSLECTVEGTSNPNLYWYRQAAGRGLQLLFYSVGIGQISSEVPQNLSASRPQDRQFILSSKKLLLSDSGFYLCAWNRDTSPLHFGNGTRLTVT.

As for this clone: With a much larger clone just one base away, this may be a read error. CDR3 loop: CASSEYTYGYTF. The CDR3 nucleotides read TGTGCCAGCAGTGAATACACCTATGGCTACACCTTC. This chain uses TRBV2 with TRBJ1-2; D unresolved. The CDR3 is 12 residues long. Germline V gene lookup returns CDR1 SNHLY and CDR2 FYNNEI. V gave up 2 bases and J gave up 4 bases, with 5 bases separating them.

Notes on this clone: A clone one base away is much larger, so this may be a read error. The missing conserved phenylalanine or tryptophan at the end of this CDR3 makes a read error likely. The J gene is TRBJ1-2, the V gene TRBV4-1, with a possible D match to TRBD1 (5 bases). CDR1 is MGHRA, CDR2 YSYEKL, per germline. Trimming left V 4 bases short and J 7 bases short, with 13 bases between. CDR3 length: 13 amino acids. In nucleotides, the CDR3 is TGCGCCAGCAGCCCTAGTGGGGGGTTTGGCTACACCCTC. Amino acids: CASSPSGGFGYTL.